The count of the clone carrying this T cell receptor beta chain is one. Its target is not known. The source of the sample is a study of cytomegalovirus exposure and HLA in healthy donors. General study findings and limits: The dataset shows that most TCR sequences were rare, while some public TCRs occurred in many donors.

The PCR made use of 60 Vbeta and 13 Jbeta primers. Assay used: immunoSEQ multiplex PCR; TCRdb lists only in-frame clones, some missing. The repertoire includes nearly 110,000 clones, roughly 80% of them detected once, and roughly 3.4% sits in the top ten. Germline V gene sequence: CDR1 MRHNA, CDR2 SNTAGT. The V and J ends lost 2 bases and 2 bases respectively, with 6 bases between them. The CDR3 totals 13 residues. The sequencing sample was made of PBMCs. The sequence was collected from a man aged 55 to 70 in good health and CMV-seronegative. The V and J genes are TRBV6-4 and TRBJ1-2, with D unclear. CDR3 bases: TGTGCCAGCAGTGACGGAGTGAACTATGGCTACACCTTC. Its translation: CASSDGVNYGYTF.